Detailed here is one TCR beta chain. Cells were sorted from thawed PBMC rested overnight and stained with GMM-loaded CD1B tetramer, viability dye and anti-CD3. The lipid loaded on the CD1B tetramers was C32 glucose monomycolate from Rhodococcus equi. Data came from immunoSEQ multiplex PCR; TCRdb stores just in-frame clones and leaves some out. Among 85,000 to 90,000 clones listed, approximately 91% were seen once. This CDR3 is built from 14 residues. Germline V lookup: CDR1 MGHRA, CDR2 YSYEKL. The junction had 2 bases not matched to a gene; V was cut back by 2 bases and J by 2 bases. This entry is derived from a study of T cells in tuberculosis. General study findings and limits: The stringent gate may have excluded weak CD1B-GMM tetramer binders.

This receptor was identified in an adult woman with latent tuberculosis. The sample was CD1b-GMM tetramer-negative cells sorted from PBMCs. The chain uses TRBV4-1 and TRBJ1-1; 7 nucleotides line up with TRBD1. The CDR3 reads CASSQRQGNTEAFF. Here the CDR3 DNA reads TGCGCCAGCAGCCAAAGACAGGGTAACACTGAAGCTTTCTTT.